In this sample, the clone carrying this TCR beta chain turned up a few times. The CDR3 spans 13 residues. V was clipped by 5 bases and J by 3 bases, with 11 bases between them. This specimen belongs to a study of blood T cells in healthy people across ages. Using a J-beta primer mix together with a sample-barcoded 5' primer, a second PCR was run for roughly 7 to 12 cycles. From the 5' RACE reads, TCRdb called clonotypes with MiXCR, one entry per CDR3 protein. The table has 1 million or so distinct CDR3 sequences, around 27% seen once. The same data also contributed to another study, on T cells of mothers and their children.

J is TRBJ2-7 and V is TRBV12-3 or TRBV12-4, with no clear D. The sequencing sample was made of blood. The TCR originated in a girl aged 2 to 10 in good health. CDR3 sequence reads: CASSNWGYYEQYF. In nucleotides, the CDR3 is TGTGCCAGCAGTAATTGGGGTTACTACGAGCAGTACTTC.